This T cell receptor (beta chain) was observed in a study of blood T cell repertoires in COVID-19. Whole-study context: Acute and convalescent COVID-19 specimens originated in the United States, Italy and Spain.

Germline CDR1 is MDHEN and CDR2 is SYDVKM. Trimming removed 4 bases at V and 7 bases at J, with 14 bases between. This CDR3 region has 14 residues. In the original workflow: The assay estimated nucleated cells by amplifying reference gene primers. Data came from immunoSEQ multiplex PCR; TCRdb stores just in-frame clones and leaves some out. The V and J calls and clone size come from that table; D and trimming were worked out from the DNA. This table has about 220,000 clones, about 88% appearing once. The clonotype comes from a woman aged 45-65 years with COVID-19, enrolled during active disease. Source material: peripheral blood. This chain connects TRBV28 to TRBJ1-5; TRBD1 might be the D (5 bases). The CDR3 region has the DNA TGTGCCAGCAGTTCAACAGGAGCAAGGCAGCCCCAGCATTTT. Translating gives CASSSTGARQPQHF.